The TCR beta chain described here comes from a study of T cells after somatic rescue of genetic block. Method: immunoSEQ multiplex PCR; TCRdb's copy keeps in-frame clones and lacks some. The sample holds 110,000 or so clones, 90% to 95% seen once. The V segment lost 0 bases and the J segment 7 bases; nucleotides outside the gene matches: 6. The CDR3 covers 14 residues. The germline CDR1 and CDR2 sequences are SGHKS and YYEKEE (reference sequence). This sequence joins TRBV5-5 and TRBJ1-2; 7 nucleotides agree with TRBD1. The sequenced sample consisted of peripheral blood mononuclear cells (PBMCs). This receptor was identified in a woman aged 18-29 years. CDR3 bases: TGTGCCAGCAGCTTGGGAGGGGGCTTGGGTGGCTACACCTTC. It codes for CASSLGGGLGGYTF.